This TCR beta chain stems from a study of T cell responses to AZD1222 COVID-19 vaccine (dated by TCRdb to about 2021). Study-wide context: AZD1222 recipients with second doses at about 4 weeks or about 12 weeks were pooled, because spike-specific TCR depth and breadth did not differ between schedules. Trial participants were enrolled by age into 18-55, 56-69 and 70-plus year subgroups, with roughly 150, 30 and 60 TCR-sequenced participants respectively. A total of just over 230 trial participants underwent TCR sequencing, of whom 207 received two doses of AZD1222 and some 26 received two doses of the MenACWY control vaccine.

The CDR3 regions of human TCRbeta chains were analyzed by immunosequencing. Under the source paper's analysis protocol: Repertoire TCRs were checked for matches against a reference library of SARS-CoV-2-specific TCRs that had been generated using the MIRA antigen-specificity platform. Breadth meant the fraction of unique TCRs that were SARS-CoV-2-associated, whereas depth meant the fraction of total T cells that were SARS-CoV-2-associated. Using the MIRA data, each spike-specific TCR was mapped to the spike region that the TCR reacts to and placed in a CD4 or CD8 class. Log10-transformed breadth and depth values were compared by one-way ANOVA with Sidak's multiple comparisons tests. TCRdb obtained this table from immuneACCESS and retained in-frame rearrangements with V and J assigned. These tables miss some clones; where compared with another copy, unresolved V genes account for less than half of the shortfall, and the remainder is unexplained. The DNA gave D and trimming, while V, J and clone size come from that table. This sample is represented by approximately 160,000 clones; approximately 90% of them were singletons. The top ten clones comprise about 3% of the sample.

A note on this clone: Its binding antigen is unknown. No base quality information exists; no much larger clone differs at one position.

Overall study results and their limits: The 56-69-year group was small, and its depth increase did not reach significance, likely because of low power. Reportedly, almost half of the unique spike-specific TCRs recognized epitopes lying outside the regions that are mutated in the B.1.351 and B.1.1.7 variants. Because no day 14 peak-response samples were available, the repertoires could be characterized only after the peak T cell response. Spike-specific TCR breadth and depth rose significantly after two AZD1222 doses compared with day 0 and with MenACWY recipients. Conclusions about previously exposed vaccinees are limited because only 6 or 7 AZD1222 recipients were SARS-CoV-2 seropositive at baseline. CD4 TCRs associated with the vaccine covered the entire spike protein, and the dominant responses were in regions 160-218 and 743-854. Most participants were white British and females outnumbered males, and the authors suggested that clonal diversity may have been underestimated.

The intended sense of this specimen's time point label: baseline before first vaccination. Vaccinee samples were obtained from the UK trials COV001 and COV002, which included a single-blind randomized controlled phase 2/3 trial of AZD1222 (ChAdOx1 nCoV-19) in healthy adults. For TCRbeta chain sequencing, PBMC samples were collected from trial participants at day 0 and at day 28 after the second dose. In the germline V gene, CDR1 corresponds to SGHNT and CDR2 to YENEEA. The CDR3 spans 16 residues, from the cysteine through the phenylalanine. The retained sequence is limited to the CDR3, 48 bases, with the frame set at the first base. The junction carries 19 bases between V and J, which are trimmed by 3 bases and 7 bases respectively.

The sequence is built from TRBV11-3 and TRBJ1-5, with no D gene named confidently. The clonotype comes from an adult in good health. Sequencing was performed on peripheral blood, taken on day 0 of AZD1222 vaccination. The CDR3 region has the sequence CASSLVEGFLSQPQHF. The nucleotides read TGTGCCAGCAGCTTGGTGGAAGGGTTCCTTTCGCAGCCCCAGCATTTT.